This T cell receptor (beta chain) was identified during a study of CD8 T cells in Susac syndrome. Study-wide points: In its TCR sequencing and HLA analysis, the study acknowledged that the number of individuals was relatively small.

Germline-derived CDR1 and CDR2 are SQVTM and ANQGSEA. V shed 2 bases and J 3 bases; nucleotides not matched to a gene: 12. The length of the CDR3 is 19 residues. Blood CD8+ and CD4+ T cells underwent high-throughput TCR beta sequencing. Purification of the CD8+ and CD4+ T cells relied on negative isolation, and TEMRA cells underwent FACS enrichment. It was with random hexamers that roughly 0.45 to 1 ug RNA was reverse transcribed. Amplification of TCR beta CDR3 by immunoSEQ multiplex PCR spanned 54 Vbeta and 13 Jbeta. A single record per CDR3 protein comes from TCRdb applying MiXCR to the immunoSEQ multiplex PCR reads. The data hold about 180,000 distinct CDR3 sequences, with about 95% observed a single time. A remark on this clonotype: Its target is unknown.

Sequenced material: CD8+ T cells from PBMCs. The V gene is TRBV29-1, the J gene TRBJ2-1, with TRBD2 matching over 14 bases. This receptor was taken from a human donor with multiple sclerosis. CDR3 amino acids: CSVETGTSGSIGFYNEQFF. The CDR3 nucleotides are TGCAGCGTTGAAACCGGGACTAGCGGGAGTATCGGATTCTACAATGAGCAGTTCTTC.